The 18 T cell receptor beta chains below all came from one sample that was sequenced in a study of synovial regulatory T cells in juvenile arthritis. Method: immunoSEQ multiplex PCR; TCRdb's copy keeps in-frame clones and lacks some. The sample data list 9,000 to 10,000 clones. The specimen sequenced was Treg cells from blood. Subset described: remaining (HLA-DR-negative) circulating blood Treg cells. These receptor sequences come from a donor younger than 30 with juvenile idiopathic arthritis.

The rearrangement uses TRBV29-1 and TRBJ1-3; no DNA is available, so the TRBD1 call from TCRdb remains unchecked. Per the germline V gene, CDR1 is SQVTM and CDR2 is ANQGSEA. The CDR3 consists of 12 residues. DNA is not recorded here. CDR3: CSATGTGNTIYF. Supplemented by reference TRBV29-1 and TRBJ1-3, the full variable domain reads SAVISQKPSRDICQRGTSLTIQCQVDSQVTMMFWYRQQPGQSLTLIATANQGSEATYESGFVIDKFPISRPNLTFSTLTVSNMSPEDSSIYLCSATGTGNTIYFGEGSWLTVV.

The CDR3 loop is CASSDRVNNEQFF. The chain uses TRBV11-3 and TRBJ2-1. CDR3 size: 13 residues. Only the protein sequence is given. Germline V gene sequence: CDR1 SGHNT, CDR2 YENEEA.

By frequency, this clone registers medium-sized. The chain joins TRBV5-1 to TRBJ1-3; the D call from TCRdb, TRBD1, cannot be confirmed without DNA. Germline CDR1 and CDR2: SGHRS and YFSETQ. The length of the CDR3 is 15 residues. Only the protein sequence is given. CDR3 region: CASSPGLTVGNTIYF.

The CDR3: CASSDGGWRDTQYF. The chain employs TRBV5-1 and TRBJ2-3; the D gene TCRdb calls, TRBD2, cannot be checked with no DNA. The CDR3 totals 14 residues. This entry has no DNA. Germline CDR1 SGHRS, CDR2 YFSETQ.

V and J are TRBV5-1 and TRBJ2-2; TCRdb names TRBD2, which stays unverified in the absence of DNA. Germline lookup yields CDR1 SGHRS and CDR2 YFSETQ. The CDR3 is 18 amino acids. DNA is not on record. The CDR3 here is CASSLAGLAGINTGELFF.

The CDR3 region is CASRKGLAGGSEQYF. V and J are TRBV5-4 and TRBJ2-7; TCRdb gives TRBD2 as the D gene, but with no DNA this cannot be confirmed. This CDR3 region has 15 residues. The record lacks a DNA sequence. The germline V gene has CDR1 SGHNT and CDR2 YYREEE (reference sequence).

The V call is TRBV9, the J call TRBJ1-2; TCRdb proposes TRBD1, but this gene call is untestable without DNA. The CDR3 has 18 residues. No DNA is recorded. Germline loops: CDR1 SGDLS, CDR2 YYNGEE. The CDR3 loop is CASSVALYRGTGIYGYTF.

The chain has TRBV7-8 and TRBJ2-3; TCRdb gives TRBD2 as the D gene, but with no DNA this cannot be confirmed. CDR3 length: 15 residues. The nucleotide record is missing. Germline V lookup: CDR1 SGHVS, CDR2 FQNEAQ. CDR3 loop: CASSRTSGGTDTQYF.

J is TRBJ2-2 and V is TRBV13; without DNA, the TCRdb call of TRBD1 cannot be checked. The CDR3 covers 13 residues. The DNA is not on file. The germline V gene has CDR1 PRHDT and CDR2 FYEKMQ (reference sequence). The chain's CDR3 is CASRDRGTGELFF.

The J gene is TRBJ2-7, the V gene TRBV28; the TRBD2 assignment by TCRdb is unverifiable without DNA. Germline loops: CDR1 MDHEN, CDR2 SYDVKM. The CDR3 has 17 residues. The DNA is unrecorded. The CDR3 here is CASGSRLGVSVLYEQYF.

This rearrangement joins TRBV20-1 to TRBJ2-7; TCRdb designates TRBD1, a call that cannot be tested without DNA. The CDR3 extends over 11 amino acids. No DNA is listed. Germline V lookup: CDR1 DFQATT, CDR2 SNEGSKA (reference sequence). The CDR3: CSASPRGEQYF.

V gene TRBV27 combines with J gene TRBJ2-1; with no DNA, the TCRdb D assignment of TRBD2 cannot be verified. The CDR3 consists of 16 residues. The coding DNA is unavailable. Germline assignment: CDR1 MNHEY and CDR2 SMNVEV (reference sequence). Here the CDR3 reads CASSPRLAGGYNEQFF.

V is TRBV5-5 and J is TRBJ1-1. CDR1 is SGHKS and CDR2 is YYEKEE in the germline V gene (reference sequence). The CDR3 loop spans 16 amino acids. The nucleotide record is missing. The CDR3 here is CASSHNPTGWNTEAFF.

The chain couples TRBV29-1 to TRBJ2-1; TCRdb calls TRBD1, which cannot be checked without DNA. There are 13 residues in the CDR3. DNA is not recorded here. The germline V gene encodes CDR1 SQVTM and CDR2 ANQGSEA. This CDR3 reads CSVVRHRNNEQFF.

V usage is TRBV4-2 and J usage is TRBJ1-2; TCRdb picks TRBD1, but there is no DNA to check that call. Per germline, CDR1 LGHNA and CDR2 YNFKEQ. The CDR3 totals 16 residues. No DNA sequence was recorded. CDR3 residues: CASSQLPDIANYGYTF.

The rearrangement links TRBV5-1 to TRBJ2-3; the D call from TCRdb, TRBD1, cannot be confirmed without DNA. The V gene's germline CDR1 is SGHRS and CDR2 YFSETQ. The CDR3 spans 12 residues. The DNA is unrecorded. The CDR3 sequence is CASTSPGQGKYF.

CDR3 in amino acids: CASSPPGVYQPQHF. This chain joins TRBV6-6 and TRBJ1-5. The CDR3 length is 14 residues. No DNA is given. Germline V gene lookup returns CDR1 MNHNY and CDR2 SVGAGI (reference sequence).

J is TRBJ1-1 and V is TRBV20-1. Germline V CDR1 and CDR2: DFQATT, SNEGSKA (reference sequence). The CDR3 spans 7 residues. No DNA appears here. CDR3 residues: CSTKAFF.